The following is a T cell receptor beta chain sequence with its context. Assay: immunoSEQ multiplex PCR; the TCRdb copy retains only in-frame clones and omits some. The sample records about 72,000 clones, 80% being singletons. CDR1 and CDR2 from the germline V gene are KGHSH and LQKENI. The CDR3 totals 19 residues. V trimming: 2 bases; J trimming: 4 bases; junction bases outside the gene matches: 15. This entry comes from a study of cytotoxic CD8 clonotypes in ibrutinib-treated CLL. The genes are TRBV18 and TRBJ1-4; 8 nucleotides line up with TRBD1. The source material was PBMCs, sampled at disease progression, from a patient treated with ibrutinib. The receptor was isolated from a human donor with chronic lymphocytic leukemia. The CDR3 reads CASSPLQGRGHPRNEKLFF. For the CDR3, the DNA is TGTGCCAGCTCACCATTACAAGGCAGGGGGCATCCCCGTAATGAAAAACTGTTTTTT.